This T cell receptor beta chain was identified during a study of blood T cell repertoires in COVID-19. Study-wide background: From T cells, B-cell-depleted T cells, or PBMCs came the material, which was cDNA or gDNA.

How the authors handled the data: Amplification with reference gene primers provided the estimates of nucleated cell counts. Generated by immunoSEQ multiplex PCR, the TCRdb table keeps only in-frame clones and is missing some. That table supplies the V and J calls and clone size; D and trimming were determined from the DNA. The sample shows 250,000 to 300,000 clones, approximately 85% of them seen only once. The germline V gene has CDR1 SQVTM and CDR2 ANQGSEA. V gave up 4 bases and J gave up 2 bases; unmatched junction bases: 9. The CDR3 consists of 15 residues. Self-reported history from a screening survey and questionnaire set each donor's cohort. All recovered Cohort 3 donors got two negative PCRs, got clearance, or saw symptom resolution.

This clonotype was sampled from a woman in her fifties or sixties who had recovered from COVID-19. V is TRBV29-1 and J is TRBJ2-5; 8 bases agree with TRBD1. Sequencing input: PBMCs or T cells enriched from blood (not recorded which). The chain's CDR3 is CSVAVDRGYQETQYF. CDR3 sequence (DNA): TGCAGCGTTGCAGTCGACAGGGGTTATCAAGAGACCCAGTACTTC.